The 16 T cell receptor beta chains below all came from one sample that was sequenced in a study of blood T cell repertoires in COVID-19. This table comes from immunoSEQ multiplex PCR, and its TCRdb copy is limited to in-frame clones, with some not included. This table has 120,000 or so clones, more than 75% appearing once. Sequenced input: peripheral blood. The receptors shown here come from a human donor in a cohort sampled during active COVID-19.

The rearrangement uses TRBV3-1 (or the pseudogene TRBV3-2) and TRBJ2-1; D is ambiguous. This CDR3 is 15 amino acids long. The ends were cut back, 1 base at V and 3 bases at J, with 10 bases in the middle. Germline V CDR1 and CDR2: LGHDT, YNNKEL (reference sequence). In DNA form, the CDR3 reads TGTGCCAGCAGCCAAGGCAGACACGACTACAATGAGCAGTTCTTC. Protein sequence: CASSQGRHDYNEQFF.

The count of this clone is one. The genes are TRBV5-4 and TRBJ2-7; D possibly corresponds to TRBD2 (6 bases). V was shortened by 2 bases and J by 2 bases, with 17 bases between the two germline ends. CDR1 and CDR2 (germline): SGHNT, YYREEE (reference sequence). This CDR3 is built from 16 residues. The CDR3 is CASSFNGGSDTYEQYF. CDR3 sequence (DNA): TGTGCCAGCAGCTTTAATGGGGGGAGTGACACCTACGAGCAGTACTTC.

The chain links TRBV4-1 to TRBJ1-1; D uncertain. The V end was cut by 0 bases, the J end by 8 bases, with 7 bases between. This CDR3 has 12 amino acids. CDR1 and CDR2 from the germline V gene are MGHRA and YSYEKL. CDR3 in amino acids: CASSQDLLEAFF. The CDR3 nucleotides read TGCGCCAGCAGCCAAGACCTGCTAGAAGCTTTCTTT.

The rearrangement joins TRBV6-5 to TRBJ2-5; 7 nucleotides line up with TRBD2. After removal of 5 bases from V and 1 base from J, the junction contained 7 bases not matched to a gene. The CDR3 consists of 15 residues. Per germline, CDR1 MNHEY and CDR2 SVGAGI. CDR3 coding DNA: TGTGCCAGCAGTAATCTGGGGGGGATCCAAGAGACCCAGTACTTC. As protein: CASSNLGGIQETQYF.

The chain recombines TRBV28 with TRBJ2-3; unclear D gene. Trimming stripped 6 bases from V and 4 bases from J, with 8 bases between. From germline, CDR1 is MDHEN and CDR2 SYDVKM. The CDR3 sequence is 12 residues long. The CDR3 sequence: CASRARSDTQYF. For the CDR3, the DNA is TGTGCCAGCAGGGCTAGGTCAGATACGCAGTATTTT.

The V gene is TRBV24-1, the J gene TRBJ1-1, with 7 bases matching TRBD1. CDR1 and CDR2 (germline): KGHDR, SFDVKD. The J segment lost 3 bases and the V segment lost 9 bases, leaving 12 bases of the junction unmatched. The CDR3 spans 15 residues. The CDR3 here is CATVPDRVWDTEAFF. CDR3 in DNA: TGTGCCACCGTCCCCGACAGGGTTTGGGACACTGAAGCTTTCTTT.

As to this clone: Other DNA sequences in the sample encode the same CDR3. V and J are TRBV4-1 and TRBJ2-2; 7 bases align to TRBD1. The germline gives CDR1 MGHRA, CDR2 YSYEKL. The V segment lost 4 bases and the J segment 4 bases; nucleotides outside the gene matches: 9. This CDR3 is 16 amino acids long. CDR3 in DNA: TGCGCCAGCAGCCTGGACAGGACGTCGTTCACCGGGGAGCTGTTTTTT. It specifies CASSLDRTSFTGELFF.

CDR3 sequence reads: CAWIPRDRNSPLHF. In DNA form, the CDR3 reads TGTGCCTGGATCCCTCGGGACAGAAATTCACCCCTCCACTTT. The chain employs TRBV30 and TRBJ1-6, with 7 bases aligning to TRBD1. The CDR3 loop spans 14 amino acids. J was trimmed by 7 bases and V by 4 bases; bases with no gene match: 7. Germline V gene data show CDR1 as GTSNPN and CDR2 as SVGIG (reference sequence).

Written as DNA, the CDR3 is TGTGCCAGCTCCCGGACAGTCCCTCACAATGAGCAGTTCTTC. It translates to CASSRTVPHNEQFF. V usage is TRBV6-5 and J usage is TRBJ2-1; weak D call: TRBD1 (6 bases). V shed 8 bases and J shed 5 bases, with 16 bases lying between them. CDR1 is MNHEY, CDR2 SVGAGI, per germline. This CDR3 contains 14 residues.

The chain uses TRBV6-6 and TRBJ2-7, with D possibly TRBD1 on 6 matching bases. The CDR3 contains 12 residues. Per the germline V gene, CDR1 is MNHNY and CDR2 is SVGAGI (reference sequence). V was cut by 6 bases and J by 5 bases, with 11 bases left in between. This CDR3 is CASSSQGDEQYF. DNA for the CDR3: TGTGCCAGCAGCTCACAGGGCGACGAGCAGTACTTC.

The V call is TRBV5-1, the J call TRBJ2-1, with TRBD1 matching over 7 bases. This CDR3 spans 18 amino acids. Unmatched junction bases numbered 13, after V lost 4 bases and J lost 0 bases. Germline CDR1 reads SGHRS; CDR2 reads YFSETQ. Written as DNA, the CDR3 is TGCGCCAGCAGCGCGTCACAGGGGCTTAGGAGCTCCTACAATGAGCAGTTCTTC. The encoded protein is CASSASQGLRSSYNEQFF.

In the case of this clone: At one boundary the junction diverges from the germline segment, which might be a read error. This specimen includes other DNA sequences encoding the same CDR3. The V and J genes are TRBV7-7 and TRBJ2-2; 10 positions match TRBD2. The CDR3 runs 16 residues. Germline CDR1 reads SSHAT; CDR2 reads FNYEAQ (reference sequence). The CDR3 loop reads CASSSTGTSVPGELFF. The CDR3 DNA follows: TGTGCTAGCAGCTCCACCGGGACTAGCGTCCCCGGGGAGCTGTTTTTT.

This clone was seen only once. The CDR3 reads CASRQGLAGNYEQYF. As DNA, the CDR3 is TGTGCCAGCAGGCAGGGACTAGCGGGGAACTACGAGCAGTACTTC. This chain uses TRBV2 with TRBJ2-7; TRBD2 aligns across 13 bases. The J segment lost 3 bases and the V segment lost 6 bases, leaving 5 bases of the junction unmatched. CDR3 length equals 15 residues. CDR1 is SNHLY, CDR2 FYNNEI, per germline.

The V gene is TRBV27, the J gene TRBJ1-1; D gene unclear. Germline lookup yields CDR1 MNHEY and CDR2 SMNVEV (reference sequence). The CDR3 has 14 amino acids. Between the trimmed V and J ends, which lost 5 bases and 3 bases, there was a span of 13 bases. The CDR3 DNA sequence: TGTGCCAGCAGTCTCGGGCCAGCGGACACTGAAGCTTTCTTT. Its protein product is CASSLGPADTEAFF.

The CDR3 bases are TGCGCCAGCAGCCAAGGGCAGGGGGCAAATCAGCCCCAGCATTTT. As protein: CASSQGQGANQPQHF. The J gene is TRBJ1-5, the V gene TRBV4-1; 8 bases line up with TRBD1. V shed 1 base, J shed 4 bases, and the junction held 3 bases outside the gene matches. The CDR3 loop spans 15 amino acids. Germline lookup yields CDR1 MGHRA and CDR2 YSYEKL.

The CDR3 nucleotides are TGTGCCAGCAGTGAATCCCCCCCGGGCACAGATACGCAGTATTTT. This encodes CASSESPPGTDTQYF. J is TRBJ2-3 and V is TRBV2; D not certain. Per the germline V gene, CDR1 is SNHLY and CDR2 is FYNNEI. The CDR3 totals 15 residues. V was clipped by 2 bases and J by 1 base, with 10 bases between them. The full variable domain, in which reference TRBV2 and TRBJ2-3 provide the parts outside the CDR3, is EPEVTQTPSHQVTQMGQEVILRCVPISNHLYFYWYRQILGQKVEFLVSFYNNEISEKSEIFDDQFSVERPDGSNFTLKIRSTKLEDSAMYFCASSESPPGTDTQYFGPGTRLTVL.